This T cell receptor beta chain derives from a study of cytomegalovirus exposure and HLA in healthy donors. Overall study findings and caveats: It was likely that a cluster of highly shared sequence variants was a sequencing artifact.

The V segment lost 3 bases and the J segment 5 bases; nucleotides outside the gene matches: 6. CDR3 length: 13 residues. Germline values: CDR1 SQVTM, CDR2 ANQGSEA. The PCR had 60 Vbeta and 13 Jbeta primers. Assay used: immunoSEQ multiplex PCR; TCRdb lists only in-frame clones, some missing. Of about 78,000 clones in the sample, 60% to 75% were seen once. Notes on this clone: What it binds is unknown.

Specimen: PBMCs. The gene calls are TRBV29-1 and TRBJ2-7; 8 bases match TRBD2. The receptor's source is a woman aged 40 to 50 in good health and CMV-seropositive. Here the CDR3 reads CSVEGSGDDEQYF. In DNA, the CDR3 is TGCAGCGTTGAGGGTAGCGGGGACGACGAGCAGTACTTC.